This TCR beta chain emerged from a study of cytomegalovirus exposure and HLA in healthy donors. The PCR had 60 Vbeta and 13 Jbeta primers. Method: immunoSEQ multiplex PCR; TCRdb's copy keeps in-frame clones and lacks some. The sample includes 100,000 to 150,000 clones, around 73% seen only once; the top ten take 9.5% to 13%. General study results and limits: TCR beta chain V- and J-gene trimming was linked, in a later analysis, to a missense variant in DCLRE1C. Because they were indistinguishable, some V segments, including TRBV6-2 and TRBV6-3, were excluded. The study assumed roughly uniform donor sequencing depth for presence/absence analyses. Within a later analysis, the majority of CMV-associated TCR beta chains appeared HLA-restricted.

The CDR3 is 14 residues long. V lost 4 bases and J lost 5; bases outside the gene matches: 4. CDR1 and CDR2 from the germline V gene are MDHEN and SYDVKM. Remarks on this clone: Its antigen remains unidentified.

The chain couples TRBV28 to TRBJ2-1; 8 bases line up with TRBD2. The sequencing sample was made of PBMCs. This TCR was sampled from a man aged 25 to 40 in good health and CMV-seropositive. The CDR3 DNA sequence: TGTGCCAGCAGTTCCGGGGGGGTCAACAATGAGCAGTTCTTC. Its translation is CASSSGGVNNEQFF.